A selection of T cell receptor beta chains follows, all from one sample in a study of T cell responses to AZD1222 COVID-19 vaccine. This table comes from immunoSEQ multiplex PCR, and its TCRdb copy is limited to in-frame clones, with some not included. Here the sample spans around 130,000 clones, more than 70% being singletons. This specimen consisted of peripheral blood, obtained on day 0 of AZD1222 vaccination. These receptors all stem from an adult in good health. Each CDR3 is given with its conserved first and last residue. Each record gives: CDR3 DNA, CDR3 protein, J gene, CDR3 length, D gene, V gene, clone size. The D gene is left open where the match is weak. Size is omitted from some rows. Given values are once, few, many or a class for expanded clones.

cdr3_nt: TGTGCCAGCAGTCCGGGACTGCCCTACGAGCAGTACTTC; cdr3_aa: CASSPGLPYEQYF; j_call: TRBJ2-7; cdr3_length: 13; d_call: -; v_call: TRBV12-3/TRBV12-4; clone_size: few
cdr3_nt: TGTGCCAGCAGCCAAGATGGGACTCTCAGCGAGCAGTACTTC; cdr3_aa: CASSQDGTLSEQYF; j_call: TRBJ2-7; cdr3_length: 14; d_call: -; v_call: TRBV3-1/TRBV3-2; clone_size: -
cdr3_nt: TGCGCCAGCAGCTCCGGGACAGCACAAGAGACCCAGTACTTC; cdr3_aa: CASSSGTAQETQYF; j_call: TRBJ2-5; cdr3_length: 14; d_call: TRBD1; v_call: TRBV10-1; clone_size: -
cdr3_nt: TGTGCCAGCAGCTTAGTCCCGGGACAGGGAGCAGGGGCCAACGTCCTGACTTTC; cdr3_aa: CASSLVPGQGAGANVLTF; j_call: TRBJ2-6; cdr3_length: 18; d_call: TRBD1; v_call: TRBV7-8; clone_size: -
cdr3_nt: TGTGCCAGCAGTTACGCCGAGGGACAGTACGAAGAGGCCCAGTACTTC; cdr3_aa: CASSYAEGQYEEAQYF; j_call: TRBJ2-5; cdr3_length: 16; d_call: TRBD1; v_call: TRBV6-2/TRBV6-3; clone_size: -
cdr3_nt: TGTGCCAGCAGTTACCGGGACAGGGGGGACGAGCAGTACTTC; cdr3_aa: CASSYRDRGDEQYF; j_call: TRBJ2-7; cdr3_length: 14; d_call: TRBD1; v_call: TRBV6-2/TRBV6-3; clone_size: -
cdr3_nt: TGTGCCAGCAGCCCTTGGCAGGGTAGAGAAGCTTTCTTT; cdr3_aa: CASSPWQGREAFF; j_call: TRBJ1-1; cdr3_length: 13; d_call: -; v_call: TRBV3-1/TRBV3-2; clone_size: once
cdr3_nt: TGCGCCAGCAGCCGATACGGTCCGGCAATTTACGAGCAGTACTTC; cdr3_aa: CASSRYGPAIYEQYF; j_call: TRBJ2-7; cdr3_length: 15; d_call: -; v_call: TRBV4-1; clone_size: few
cdr3_nt: TGTGCCAGCAGCACCACAGATACGCAGTATTTT; cdr3_aa: CASSTTDTQYF; j_call: TRBJ2-3; cdr3_length: 11; d_call: -; v_call: TRBV7-9; clone_size: few
cdr3_nt: TGCAGCGTTGACAACACCCGGAGGGTCGGCTACACCTTC; cdr3_aa: CSVDNTRRVGYTF; j_call: TRBJ1-2; cdr3_length: 13; d_call: -; v_call: TRBV29-1; clone_size: -
cdr3_nt: TGTGCCAGCAGCTTACTTATGCGGGACCCCTACGAGCAGTACTTC; cdr3_aa: CASSLLMRDPYEQYF; j_call: TRBJ2-7; cdr3_length: 15; d_call: -; v_call: TRBV13; clone_size: -
cdr3_nt: TGTGCCAGCAGCCCATTCCGGGGTGGAAACACCATATATTTT; cdr3_aa: CASSPFRGGNTIYF; j_call: TRBJ1-3; cdr3_length: 14; d_call: -; v_call: TRBV9; clone_size: -
cdr3_nt: TGTGCCAGCAGTACAGTCGTTGTAGGTGAAAAACTGTTTTTT; cdr3_aa: CASSTVVVGEKLFF; j_call: TRBJ1-4; cdr3_length: 14; d_call: -; v_call: TRBV28; clone_size: -
cdr3_nt: TGTGCCAGCAGGCGACAGGGGGCGAGCACTGAAGCTTTCTTT; cdr3_aa: CASRRQGASTEAFF; j_call: TRBJ1-1; cdr3_length: 14; d_call: TRBD1; v_call: TRBV6-5; clone_size: -
cdr3_nt: TGTGCCAGCAGGCCGGGACAGGGATTATACAATGAGCAGTTCTTC; cdr3_aa: CASRPGQGLYNEQFF; j_call: TRBJ2-1; cdr3_length: 15; d_call: TRBD1; v_call: TRBV27; clone_size: -
cdr3_nt: TGTGCCAGCAGCTTCAAAGGCACAGATACGCAGTATTTT; cdr3_aa: CASSFKGTDTQYF; j_call: TRBJ2-3; cdr3_length: 13; d_call: -; v_call: TRBV7-3; clone_size: few
cdr3_nt: TGTGCCAGCAGCCAAGATCGAGATTCACCCCTCCACTTT; cdr3_aa: CASSQDRDSPLHF; j_call: TRBJ1-6; cdr3_length: 13; d_call: -; v_call: TRBV4-2; clone_size: -
cdr3_nt: TGCGCCAGCATCCGGGGGGGTGAGAGCACTGAAGCTTTCTTT; cdr3_aa: CASIRGGESTEAFF; j_call: TRBJ1-1; cdr3_length: 14; d_call: -; v_call: TRBV5-1; clone_size: -
cdr3_nt: TGTGCCAGCAGATATGGACTCACAGATACGCAGTATTTT; cdr3_aa: CASRYGLTDTQYF; j_call: TRBJ2-3; cdr3_length: 13; d_call: -; v_call: TRBV5-4; clone_size: -
cdr3_nt: TGTGCCAGCAGGGGCAGGGGCCCAGGGACCCAGTACTTC; cdr3_aa: CASRGRGPGTQYF; j_call: TRBJ2-5; cdr3_length: 13; d_call: -; v_call: TRBV7-8; clone_size: many
cdr3_nt: TGTGCCAGCAGCCAAGAGGGGGCTTACGGAGGCTACACCTTC; cdr3_aa: CASSQEGAYGGYTF; j_call: TRBJ1-2; cdr3_length: 14; d_call: -; v_call: TRBV3-1/TRBV3-2; clone_size: few